This TCR beta chain emerged from a study of vaccination effects on CD4 cells after COVID-19. Concerning this clone itself: Its antigen remains unknown.

TCRdb keeps only in-frame clones here, not all; method: immunoSEQ multiplex PCR. The profile covers tens of thousands of clones, with approximately 79% appearing a single time and roughly 6.5% taken by the ten largest. CDR1 is LNHDA and CDR2 is SQIVND in the germline V gene (reference sequence). The CDR3 has 18 residues. Trimming at V came to 9 bases and at J to 0 bases, leaving 17 bases not matched to a gene. Antigen-specific CD4+ T cells were expanded with viral peptide pools in the ViraFEST assay before sequencing. Subsequent to a culture period of around eleven days, CD4+ T cells were isolated. It was two doses of either the BNT162b2 or mRNA-1273 vaccine that participants received.

This sequence joins TRBV19 and TRBJ2-4; 7 bases map to TRBD1. The sequence derives from a human donor who received a COVID-19 vaccine. Some clones in this sample may be carry-over from other donors' samples. The sequencing used CD4+ T cells from PBMCs cultured with SARS-CoV-2 spike peptides, collected after COVID-19 vaccination. CDR3 in DNA: TGTGCCAGCAAGCAAACCCGTGATGACAGGGAAGCCAAAAACATTCAGTACTTC. It yields the protein CASKQTRDDREAKNIQYF.